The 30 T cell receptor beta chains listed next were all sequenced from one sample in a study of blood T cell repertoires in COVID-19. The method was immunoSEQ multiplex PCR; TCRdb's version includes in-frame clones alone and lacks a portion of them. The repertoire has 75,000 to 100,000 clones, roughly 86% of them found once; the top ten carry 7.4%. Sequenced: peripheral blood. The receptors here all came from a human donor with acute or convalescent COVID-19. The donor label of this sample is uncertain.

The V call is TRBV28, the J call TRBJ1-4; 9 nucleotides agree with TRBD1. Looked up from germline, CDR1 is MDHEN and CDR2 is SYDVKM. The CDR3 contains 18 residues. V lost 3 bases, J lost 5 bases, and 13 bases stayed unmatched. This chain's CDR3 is CASSFPVPGTGLNEKLFF. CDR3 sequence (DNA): TGTGCCAGCAGTTTCCCCGTCCCGGGGACAGGGCTAAATGAAAAACTGTTTTTT.

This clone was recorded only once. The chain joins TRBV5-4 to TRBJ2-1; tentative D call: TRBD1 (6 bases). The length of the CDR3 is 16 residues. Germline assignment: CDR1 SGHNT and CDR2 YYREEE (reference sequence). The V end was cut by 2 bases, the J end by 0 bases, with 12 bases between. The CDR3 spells CASSLPTGSSYNEQFF. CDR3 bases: TGTGCCAGCAGCTTACCAACAGGGAGCTCCTACAATGAGCAGTTCTTC.

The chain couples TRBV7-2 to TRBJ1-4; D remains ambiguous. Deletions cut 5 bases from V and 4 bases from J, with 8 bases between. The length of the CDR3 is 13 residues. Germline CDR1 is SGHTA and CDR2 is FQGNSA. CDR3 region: CASSLLYNEKLFF. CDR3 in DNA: TGTGCCAGCAGCCTCCTGTATAATGAAAAACTGTTTTTT. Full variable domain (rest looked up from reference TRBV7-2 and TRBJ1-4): GAGVSQSPSNKVTEKGKDVELRCDPISGHTALYWYRQSLGQGLEFLIYFQGNSAPDKSGLPSDRFSAERTGGSVSTLTIQRTQQEDSAVYLCASSLLYNEKLFFGSGTQLSVL.

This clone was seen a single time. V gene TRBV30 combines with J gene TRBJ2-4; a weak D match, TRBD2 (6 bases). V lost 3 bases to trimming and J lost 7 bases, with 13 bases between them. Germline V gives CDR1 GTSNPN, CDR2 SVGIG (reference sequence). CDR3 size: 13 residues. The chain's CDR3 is CAWSRAGWNIQYF. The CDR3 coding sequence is TGTGCCTGGAGCCGAGCGGGTTGGAACATTCAGTACTTC.

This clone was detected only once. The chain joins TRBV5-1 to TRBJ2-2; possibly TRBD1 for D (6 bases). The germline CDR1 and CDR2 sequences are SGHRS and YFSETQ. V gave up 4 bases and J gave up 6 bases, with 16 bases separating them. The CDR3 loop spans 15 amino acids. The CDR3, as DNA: TGCGCCAGCAGCCCCCTCAACAGGGAAGCCGGGGAGCTGTTTTTT. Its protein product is CASSPLNREAGELFF.

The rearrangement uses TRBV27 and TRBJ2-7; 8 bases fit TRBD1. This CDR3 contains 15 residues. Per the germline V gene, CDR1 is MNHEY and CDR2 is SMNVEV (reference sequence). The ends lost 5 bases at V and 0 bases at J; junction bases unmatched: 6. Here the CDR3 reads CASSPGQVSSYEQYF. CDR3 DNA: TGTGCCAGCAGTCCGGGACAGGTTAGCTCCTACGAGCAGTACTTC.

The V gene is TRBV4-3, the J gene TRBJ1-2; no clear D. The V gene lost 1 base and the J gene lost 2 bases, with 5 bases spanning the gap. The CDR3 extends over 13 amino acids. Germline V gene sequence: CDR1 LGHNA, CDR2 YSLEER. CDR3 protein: CASSQGQNYGYTF. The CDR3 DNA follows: TGCGCCAGCAGCCAAGGTCAGAACTATGGCTACACCTTC.

The CDR3 reads CASIGGGSGNTIYF. CDR3 sequence (DNA): TGCGCCAGCATCGGGGGGGGTTCTGGAAACACCATATATTTT. The V call is TRBV10-1, the J call TRBJ1-3; possibly TRBD1 for D (5 bases). CDR3 length: 14 residues. The germline V gene encodes CDR1 WNHNN and CDR2 SYGVQD (reference sequence). V gave up 7 bases and J gave up 1 base, with 11 bases separating them.

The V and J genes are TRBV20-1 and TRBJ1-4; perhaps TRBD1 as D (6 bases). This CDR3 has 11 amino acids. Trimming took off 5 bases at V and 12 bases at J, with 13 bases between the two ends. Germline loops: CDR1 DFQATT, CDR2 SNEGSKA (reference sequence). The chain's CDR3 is CSAYGGAQLFF. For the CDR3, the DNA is TGCAGTGCTTATGGGGGGGCCCAACTGTTTTTT.

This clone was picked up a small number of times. This CDR3 reads CASSQGGPPGEAFF. The CDR3 DNA reads as TGTGCCAGCAGCCAAGGGGGCCCCCCGGGTGAAGCTTTCTTT. This sequence joins TRBV7-2 and TRBJ1-1; 7 nucleotides align to TRBD1. The germline V gene encodes CDR1 SGHTA and CDR2 FQGNSA. V lost 5 bases and J lost 7; bases outside the gene matches: 10. The CDR3 totals 14 residues.

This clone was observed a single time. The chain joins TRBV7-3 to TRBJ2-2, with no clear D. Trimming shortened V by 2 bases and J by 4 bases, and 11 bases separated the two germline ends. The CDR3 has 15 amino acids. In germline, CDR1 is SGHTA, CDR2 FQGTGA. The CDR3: CASSLEQLGTGELFF. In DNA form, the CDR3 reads TGTGCCAGCAGCTTAGAACAGCTGGGCACCGGGGAGCTGTTTTTT.

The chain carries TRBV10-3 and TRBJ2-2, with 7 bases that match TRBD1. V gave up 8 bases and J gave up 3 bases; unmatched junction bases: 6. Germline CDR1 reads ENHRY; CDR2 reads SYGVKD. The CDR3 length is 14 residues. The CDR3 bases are TGTGCCATCGGCGGACAGGTTGACACCGGGGAGCTGTTTTTT. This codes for CAIGGQVDTGELFF.

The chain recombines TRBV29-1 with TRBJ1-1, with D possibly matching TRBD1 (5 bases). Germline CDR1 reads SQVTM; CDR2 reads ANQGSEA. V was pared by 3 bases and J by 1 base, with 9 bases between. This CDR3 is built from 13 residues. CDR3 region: CSVDAGPNTEAFF. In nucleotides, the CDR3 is TGCAGCGTTGACGCGGGGCCGAACACTGAAGCTTTCTTT. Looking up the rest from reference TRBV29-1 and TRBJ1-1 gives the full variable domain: SAVISQKPSRDICQRGTSLTIQCQVDSQVTMMFWYRQQPGQSLTLIATANQGSEATYESGFVIDKFPISRPNLTFSTLTVSNMSPEDSSIYLCSVDAGPNTEAFFGQGTRLTVV.

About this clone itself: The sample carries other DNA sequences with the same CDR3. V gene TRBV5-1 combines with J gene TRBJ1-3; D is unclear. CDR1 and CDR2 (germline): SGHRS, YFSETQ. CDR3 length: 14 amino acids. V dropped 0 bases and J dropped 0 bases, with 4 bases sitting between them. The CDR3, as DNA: TGCGCCAGCAGCTTGGACAGCTCTGGAAACACCATATATTTT. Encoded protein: CASSLDSSGNTIYF.

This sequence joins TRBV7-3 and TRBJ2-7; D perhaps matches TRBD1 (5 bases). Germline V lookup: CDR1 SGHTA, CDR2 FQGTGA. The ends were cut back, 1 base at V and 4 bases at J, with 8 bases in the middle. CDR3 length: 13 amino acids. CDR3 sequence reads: CASSLNRPYEQYF. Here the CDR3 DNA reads TGTGCCAGCAGCTTAAACAGGCCGTACGAGCAGTACTTC.

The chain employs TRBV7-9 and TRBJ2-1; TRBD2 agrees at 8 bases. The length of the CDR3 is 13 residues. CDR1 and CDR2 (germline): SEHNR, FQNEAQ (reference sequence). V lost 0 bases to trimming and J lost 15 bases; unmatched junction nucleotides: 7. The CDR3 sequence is CASSLARGLGRFF. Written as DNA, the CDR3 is TGTGCCAGCAGCTTAGCTCGGGGACTAGGAAGGTTCTTC.

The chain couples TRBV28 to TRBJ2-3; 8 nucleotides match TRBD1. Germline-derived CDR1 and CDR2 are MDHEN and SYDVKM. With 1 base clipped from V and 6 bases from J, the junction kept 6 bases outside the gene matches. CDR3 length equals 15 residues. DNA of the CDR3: TGTGCCAGCAGTTTATCCCCCAGGGGGCGGGATACGCAGTATTTT. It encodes CASSLSPRGRDTQYF.

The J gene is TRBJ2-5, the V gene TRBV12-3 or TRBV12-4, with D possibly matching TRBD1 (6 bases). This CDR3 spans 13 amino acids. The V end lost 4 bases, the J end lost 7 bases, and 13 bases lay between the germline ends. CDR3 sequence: CASSSKGDGTQYF. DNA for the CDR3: TGTGCCAGCAGTTCCAAGGGGGATGGGACCCAGTACTTC.

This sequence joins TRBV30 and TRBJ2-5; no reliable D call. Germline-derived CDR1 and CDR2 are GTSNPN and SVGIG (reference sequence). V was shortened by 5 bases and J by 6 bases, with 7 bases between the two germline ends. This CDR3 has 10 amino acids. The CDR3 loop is CAWGGQTQYF. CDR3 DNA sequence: TGTGCCTGGGGTGGGCAGACCCAGTACTTC.

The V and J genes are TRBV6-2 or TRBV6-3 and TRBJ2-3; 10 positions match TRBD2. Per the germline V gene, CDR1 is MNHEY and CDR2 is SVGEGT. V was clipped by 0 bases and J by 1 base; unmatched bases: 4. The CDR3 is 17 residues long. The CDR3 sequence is CASSYSLAGMGTDTQYF. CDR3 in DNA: TGTGCCAGCAGTTACTCACTAGCGGGGATGGGCACAGATACGCAGTATTTT.

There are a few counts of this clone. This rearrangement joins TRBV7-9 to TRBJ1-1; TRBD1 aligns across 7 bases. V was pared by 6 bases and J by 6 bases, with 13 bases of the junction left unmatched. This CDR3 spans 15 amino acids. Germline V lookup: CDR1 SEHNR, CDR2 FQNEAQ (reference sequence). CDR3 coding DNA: TGTGCCAGCAGTTCCCCGGGACAGAGGAGGGCTGAAGCTTTCTTT. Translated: CASSSPGQRRAEAFF.

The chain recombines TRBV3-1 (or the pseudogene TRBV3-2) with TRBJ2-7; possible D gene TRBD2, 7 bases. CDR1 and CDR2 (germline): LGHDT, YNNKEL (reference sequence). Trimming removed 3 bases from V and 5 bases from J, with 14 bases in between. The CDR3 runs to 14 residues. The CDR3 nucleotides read TGTGCCAGCAGCCACGGCGGGGGCCCCGACGAGCAGTACTTC. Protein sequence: CASSHGGGPDEQYF.

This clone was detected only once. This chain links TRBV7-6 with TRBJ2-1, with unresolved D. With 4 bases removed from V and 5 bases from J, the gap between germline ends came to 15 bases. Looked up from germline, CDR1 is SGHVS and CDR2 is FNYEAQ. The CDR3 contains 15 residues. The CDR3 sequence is CASSSRIRSHNEQFF. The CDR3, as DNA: TGTGCCAGCAGCTCGCGGATCCGATCCCACAATGAGCAGTTCTTC.

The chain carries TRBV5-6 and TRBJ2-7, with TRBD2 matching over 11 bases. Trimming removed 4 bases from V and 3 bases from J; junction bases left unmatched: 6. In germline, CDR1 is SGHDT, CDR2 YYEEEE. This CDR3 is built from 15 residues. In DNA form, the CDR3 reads TGTGCCAGCAGCCGCAGACTAGCGGGGATCTACGAGCAGTACTTC. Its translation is CASSRRLAGIYEQYF. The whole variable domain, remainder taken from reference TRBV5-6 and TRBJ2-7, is DAGVTQSPTHLIKTRGQQVTLRCSPKSGHDTVSWYQQALGQGPQFIFQYYEEEERQRGNFPDRFSGHQFPNYSSELNVNALLLGDSALYLCASSRRLAGIYEQYFGPGTRLTVT.

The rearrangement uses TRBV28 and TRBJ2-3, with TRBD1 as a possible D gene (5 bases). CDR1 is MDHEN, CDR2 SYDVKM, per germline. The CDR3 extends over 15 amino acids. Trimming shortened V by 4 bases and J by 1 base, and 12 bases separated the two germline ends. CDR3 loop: CASSSSGIRTDTQYF. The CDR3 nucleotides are TGTGCCAGCAGTTCATCAGGGATACGCACAGATACGCAGTATTTT.

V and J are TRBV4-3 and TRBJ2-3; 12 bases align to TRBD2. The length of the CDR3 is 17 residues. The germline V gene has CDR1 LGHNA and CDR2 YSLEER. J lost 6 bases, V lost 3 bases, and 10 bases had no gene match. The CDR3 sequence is CASSQGGLAGNKDTQYF. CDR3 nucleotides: TGCGCCAGCAGCCAGGGCGGACTAGCGGGGAATAAGGATACGCAGTATTTT.

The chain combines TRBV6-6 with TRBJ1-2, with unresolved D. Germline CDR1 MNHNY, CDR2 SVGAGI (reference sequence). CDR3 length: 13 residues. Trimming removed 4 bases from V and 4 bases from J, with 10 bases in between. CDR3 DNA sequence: TGTGCCAGCAGTTCCGGAGAAACCTATGGCTACACCTTC. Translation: CASSSGETYGYTF.

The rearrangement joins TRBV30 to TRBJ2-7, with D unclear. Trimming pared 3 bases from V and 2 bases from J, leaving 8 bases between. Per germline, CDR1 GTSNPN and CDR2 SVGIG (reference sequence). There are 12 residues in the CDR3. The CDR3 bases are TGTGCCTGGAGGTTGGCACCCTACGAGCAGTACTTC. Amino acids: CAWRLAPYEQYF.

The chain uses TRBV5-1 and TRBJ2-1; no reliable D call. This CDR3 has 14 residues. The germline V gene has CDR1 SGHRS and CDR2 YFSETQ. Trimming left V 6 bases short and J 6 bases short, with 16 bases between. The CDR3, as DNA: TGCGCCAGCACACTCTCGTCTGATATCAATGAGCAGTTCTTC. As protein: CASTLSSDINEQFF.

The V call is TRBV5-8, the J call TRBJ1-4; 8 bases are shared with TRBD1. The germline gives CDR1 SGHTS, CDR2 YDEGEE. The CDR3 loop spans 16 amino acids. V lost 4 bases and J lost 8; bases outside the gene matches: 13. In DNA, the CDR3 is TGTGCCAGCAGCCGAACCGGACAGGGTGGAGGGGAAAAACTGTTTTTT. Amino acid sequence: CASSRTGQGGGEKLFF.